This T cell receptor beta chain appears in the sequencing data of a study of T cell responses to AZD1222 COVID-19 vaccine. Study context: Samples with a second dose at about 4 or about 12 weeks were pooled together.

General observations from the study: Only after the peak T cell response were repertoires sampled. Spike was spanned by vaccine-associated CD4 TCRs, with dominance at 160-218 and 743-854.

This clone was recorded only once. As yet, its antigen is unknown. Method: immunoSEQ multiplex PCR; TCRdb's copy keeps in-frame clones and lacks some. Among approximately 190,000 clones listed, roughly 93% were seen once. The J segment lost 4 bases and the V segment lost 3 bases, leaving 2 bases of the junction unmatched. This CDR3 spans 14 amino acids. Germline assignment: CDR1 SGHTA and CDR2 FQGTGA. The sequenced sample was peripheral blood, obtained on day 0 of AZD1222 vaccination. This chain links TRBV7-3 with TRBJ2-5; 10 bases agree with TRBD2. The sequence came from an adult in good health. The CDR3 sequence: CASSFLAGAETQYF. In DNA form, the CDR3 reads TGTGCCAGCAGCTTCCTAGCGGGGGCAGAGACCCAGTACTTC.